A single sample is the source of the 29 T cell receptor beta chains below, sequenced in a study of T cell responses to AZD1222 COVID-19 vaccine. Clones were sequenced by immunoSEQ multiplex PCR, and TCRdb holds only the in-frame ones, with some missing. The sample has 95,000 to 110,000 clones; approximately 89% are singletons. This specimen consisted of peripheral blood, obtained on day 0 of AZD1222 vaccination. The receptors come from an adult in good health.

This clone appeared a few times. V gene TRBV4-3 combines with J gene TRBJ2-6; 9 positions match TRBD1. This CDR3 region has 16 residues. The junction had 7 bases not matched to a gene; V was cut back by 7 bases and J by 3 bases. Germline V gene sequence: CDR1 LGHNA, CDR2 YSLEER. CDR3 in DNA: TGCGCCAGCACCTCAACAGGGGGCAGTGGGGCCAACGTCCTGACTTTC. Protein: CASTSTGGSGANVLTF.

This clone is a singleton in its sample. This chain uses TRBV16 with TRBJ2-7; the D is unclear. Trimming removed 8 bases from V and 0 bases from J, with 14 bases in between. CDR1 is KGHSY and CDR2 is FQNENV in the germline V gene. The CDR3 contains 14 residues. CDR3 coding DNA: TGTGCCAGCTGTCACAGTCAGAGCTCCTACGAGCAGTACTTC. The encoded protein is CASCHSQSSYEQYF.

The V and J genes are TRBV25-1 and TRBJ1-2, with 7 bases aligning to TRBD1. This CDR3 is 17 amino acids long. With V trimmed by 0 bases and J by 8 bases, 15 bases remained unmatched. Germline CDR1 is MGHDK and CDR2 is SYGVNS. CDR3 protein: CASSEYAGLGGAEGYTF. CDR3 coding DNA: TGTGCCAGCAGTGAATATGCTGGATTAGGGGGCGCGGAAGGCTACACCTTC.

In regard to this clone: This could be a read error, since a much larger clone is one nucleotide away. The chain combines TRBV7-9 with TRBJ2-2; D ambiguous. Trimming stripped 6 bases from V and 3 bases from J, with 2 bases between. The length of the CDR3 is 11 residues. CDR1 SEHNR and CDR2 FQNEAQ come from the germline V gene (reference sequence). CDR3 DNA sequence: TGTGCCAGCAGGTACACCGGGGAGCTGTTTTTT. This gives the protein CASRYTGELFF.

The chain employs TRBV6-5 and TRBJ1-2; D is unclear. CDR1 and CDR2 from the germline V gene are MNHEY and SVGAGI. Trimming removed 2 bases at V and 1 base at J, with 5 bases between. This CDR3 comprises 13 residues. CDR3 sequence: CASSYDGNYGYTF. In nucleotides, the CDR3 is TGTGCCAGCAGTTACGACGGTAACTATGGCTACACCTTC.

This clone has a handful of counts. The chain couples TRBV12-3 or TRBV12-4 to TRBJ1-4, with D unresolved. The CDR3 runs to 11 residues. Trimming removed 3 bases at V and 7 bases at J, with 3 bases between. The CDR3 DNA is TGTGCCAGCAGTTTTGGTGAAAAACTGTTTTTT. Amino acid sequence: CASSFGEKLFF.

The gene calls are TRBV7-2 and TRBJ2-4; D ambiguous. Germline-derived CDR1 and CDR2 are SGHTA and FQGNSA. This CDR3 contains 15 residues. V was pared by 4 bases and J by 1 base, with 11 bases between. The CDR3 region has the DNA TGTGCCAGCAGCTCGACACAGCTGGCCAAAAACATTCAGTACTTC. It specifies CASSSTQLAKNIQYF.

V and J are TRBV7-2 and TRBJ2-5; no firm D call. The germline V and J ends were trimmed by 1 base and 1 base, with 16 bases remaining between them. CDR3 length equals 17 residues. The germline V gene has CDR1 SGHTA and CDR2 FQGNSA. CDR3 DNA: TGTGCCAGCAGCTTAGTAGGCGGTTCTTCTGGCCAAGAGACCCAGTACTTC. Translating it yields CASSLVGGSSGQETQYF.

The DNA for the CDR3 is TGTGCCAGCAGCTTTAGGTTCATGGACTCCTACAATGAGCAGTTCTTC. Amino acids: CASSFRFMDSYNEQFF. This rearrangement joins TRBV7-2 to TRBJ2-1, with unresolved D. Trimming stripped 3 bases from V and 0 bases from J, with 12 bases between. CDR1 is SGHTA and CDR2 is FQGNSA in the germline V gene. The CDR3 is made up of 16 amino acids.

The chain combines TRBV18 with TRBJ1-4, with TRBD1 identical over 10 bases. Germline V gene data show CDR1 as KGHSH and CDR2 as LQKENI. This CDR3 is built from 16 residues. The ends lost 4 bases at V and 3 bases at J; junction bases unmatched: 5. In DNA, the CDR3 is TGTGCCAGCTCACTGGACAGGGGGGAATCTAATGAAAAACTGTTTTTT. Encoded protein: CASSLDRGESNEKLFF.

V usage is TRBV9 and J usage is TRBJ1-2; no clear D gene. Trimming shortened V by 3 bases and J by 5 bases, and 17 bases separated the two germline ends. The CDR3 loop spans 15 amino acids. Germline V gene lookup returns CDR1 SGDLS and CDR2 YYNGEE. The CDR3 DNA sequence: TGTGCCAGCAGCGGACCTGTGCTTGGGGAGTATGGCTACACCTTC. It specifies CASSGPVLGEYGYTF.

The genes are TRBV2 and TRBJ2-7, with a possible D match to TRBD1 (6 bases). Deletions cut 6 bases from V and 4 bases from J, with 10 bases between. From germline, CDR1 is SNHLY and CDR2 FYNNEI. This CDR3 has 12 residues. CDR3 DNA sequence: TGTGCCAGCAGGCCGGACAGTTACGAGCAGTACTTC. The encoded protein is CASRPDSYEQYF.

This chain connects TRBV15 to TRBJ1-5, with D perhaps matching TRBD1 (5 bases). Per the germline V gene, CDR1 is LNHNV and CDR2 is YYDKDF (reference sequence). The CDR3 is 14 residues long. V was shortened by 4 bases and J by 6 bases, with 13 bases between the two germline ends. CDR3 sequence: CATSKQGPGQPQHF. In DNA, the CDR3 is TGTGCCACCAGCAAGCAGGGTCCGGGTCAGCCCCAGCATTTT.

The genes are TRBV27 and TRBJ1-5; 7 nucleotides agree with TRBD1. Germline CDR1 MNHEY, CDR2 SMNVEV (reference sequence). The CDR3 is made up of 20 amino acids. Losses at the gene ends were 5 bases for V and 2 bases for J; bases not matched to a gene: 21. CDR3 region: CASSPQGGVYGRDGNQPQHF. DNA for the CDR3: TGTGCCAGCAGTCCCCAGGGGGGAGTCTACGGTCGGGATGGCAATCAGCCCCAGCATTTT.

This clone appeared a single time. The rearrangement links TRBV27 to TRBJ2-5; 8 nucleotides match TRBD2. V lost 3 bases, J lost 4 bases, and 4 bases stayed unmatched. The CDR3 consists of 14 residues. Germline CDR1 and CDR2: MNHEY and SMNVEV (reference sequence). In DNA form, the CDR3 reads TGTGCCAGCAGTTTTAGCGGGACTCTAGAGACCCAGTACTTC. It yields the protein CASSFSGTLETQYF.

J is TRBJ1-2 and V is TRBV30; D is unresolved. This CDR3 region has 12 residues. V was shortened by 3 bases and J by 2 bases, with 7 bases between the two germline ends. The germline gives CDR1 GTSNPN, CDR2 SVGIG (reference sequence). The CDR3 spells CAWRRENYGYTF. For the CDR3, the DNA is TGTGCCTGGAGGAGGGAGAACTATGGCTACACCTTC. Combining the CDR3 with reference TRBV30 and TRBJ1-2 gives the whole variable domain SQTIHQWPATLVQPVGSPLSLECTVEGTSNPNLYWYRQAAGRGLQLLFYSVGIGQISSEVPQNLSASRPQDRQFILSSKKLLLSDSGFYLCAWRRENYGYTFGSGTRLTVV.

In its sample, this clone was seen a few times. This chain uses TRBV10-3 with TRBJ2-3; 7 nucleotides match TRBD2. Germline assignment: CDR1 ENHRY and CDR2 SYGVKD. J lost 0 bases, V lost 0 bases, and 0 bases had no gene match. CDR3 length: 15 residues. The CDR3 protein is CAISESSGSTDTQYF. CDR3 sequence (DNA): TGTGCCATCAGTGAGTCTAGCGGGAGCACAGATACGCAGTATTTT.

The count of this clone is one. The rearrangement links TRBV5-1 to TRBJ2-5; D may be TRBD2 (6 bases). The V and J ends lost 0 bases and 4 bases respectively, with 19 bases between them. The CDR3 is 17 residues long. From germline, CDR1 is SGHRS and CDR2 YFSETQ. CDR3 residues: CASSLASGGLRLETQYF. The DNA for the CDR3 is TGCGCCAGCAGCTTGGCCTCTGGGGGGTTGAGATTAGAGACCCAGTACTTC.

The chain employs TRBV6-5 and TRBJ2-1, with 12 bases matching TRBD2. Germline V lookup: CDR1 MNHEY, CDR2 SVGAGI. The CDR3 runs to 15 residues. V shed 5 bases and J 4 bases; nucleotides not matched to a gene: 3. The CDR3 here is CASSLGLAGYNEQFF. CDR3 nucleotide sequence: TGTGCCAGCAGTCTCGGACTAGCGGGGTACAATGAGCAGTTCTTC.

This clone was seen a single time. V is TRBV2 and J is TRBJ2-7, with D possibly TRBD1 on 6 matching bases. Trimming left V 10 bases short and J 0 bases short, with 13 bases between. Germline CDR1 and CDR2: SNHLY and FYNNEI. The length of the CDR3 is 13 residues. The CDR3 sequence: CATLRGSSYEQYF. The CDR3 region has the DNA TGTGCCACATTGAGGGGGAGCTCCTACGAGCAGTACTTC.

A single count supports this clone. V gene TRBV11-3 combines with J gene TRBJ1-1; D unresolved. Germline-derived CDR1 and CDR2 are SGHNT and YENEEA. The CDR3 is made up of 13 amino acids. V was trimmed by 2 bases and J by 1 base, leaving 5 bases between them. DNA of the CDR3: TGTGCCAGCAGCTTAAGTTCGAACACTGAAGCTTTCTTT. Its protein product is CASSLSSNTEAFF. The whole variable domain, remainder taken from reference TRBV11-3 and TRBJ1-1, is EAGVVQSPRYKIIEKKQPVAFWCNPISGHNTLYWYLQNLGQGPELLIRYENEEAVDDSQLPKDRFSAERLKGVDSTLKIQPAELGDSAVYLCASSLSSNTEAFFGQGTRLTVV.

This chain uses TRBV15 with TRBJ2-7; 10 nucleotides agree with TRBD2. V lost 2 bases to trimming and J lost 5 bases; unmatched junction nucleotides: 9. This CDR3 spans 16 amino acids. CDR1 LNHNV and CDR2 YYDKDF come from the germline V gene (reference sequence). DNA of the CDR3: TGTGCCACCAGCAGATCCGGAGCGGGGGGGCCTGACGAGCAGTACTTC. Its translation is CATSRSGAGGPDEQYF.

CDR3: CASSLAMGRRGYTF. The CDR3 DNA follows: TGTGCCAGCAGCTTAGCAATGGGTCGACGTGGCTACACCTTC. The chain joins TRBV7-2 to TRBJ1-2; D not certain. Germline CDR1 SGHTA, CDR2 FQGNSA. Trimming cost V 0 bases and J 7 bases, with 12 bases left between them. The CDR3 spans 14 residues.

This clone was detected only once. The V and J genes are TRBV6-5 and TRBJ2-3; tentative D call: TRBD1 (6 bases). The V and J ends lost 4 bases and 6 bases respectively, with 17 bases between them. The CDR3 length is 15 residues. Germline V gene sequence: CDR1 MNHEY, CDR2 SVGAGI. The CDR3 sequence: CASSSQGAKGDTQYF. The CDR3 DNA reads TGTGCCAGCAGTTCACAGGGTGCTAAAGGCGATACGCAGTATTTT.

This chain connects TRBV6-4 to TRBJ2-3; unclear D gene. The CDR3 consists of 14 residues. The V end lost 4 bases, the J end lost 0 bases, and 8 bases lay between the germline ends. CDR1 and CDR2 from the germline V gene are MRHNA and SNTAGT. The CDR3: CASSGDGSTDTQYF. The CDR3 nucleotides read TGTGCCAGCAGTGGAGACGGTAGCACAGATACGCAGTATTTT.

V usage is TRBV4-3 and J usage is TRBJ1-6; the D gene is possibly TRBD1 (6 bases). V gave up 4 bases and J gave up 9 bases, with 13 bases separating them. The CDR3 has 14 residues. Germline CDR1 reads LGHNA; CDR2 reads YSLEER. CDR3 loop: CASSLMNRVSPLHF. The CDR3 DNA reads as TGCGCCAGCAGCCTCATGAACAGGGTTTCACCCCTCCACTTT.

V usage is TRBV2 and J usage is TRBJ2-2; D perhaps matches TRBD1 (6 bases). The CDR3 spans 13 residues. CDR1 is SNHLY and CDR2 is FYNNEI in the germline V gene. Trimming removed 7 bases at V and 6 bases at J, with 12 bases between. CDR3 sequence reads: CASKLQGPGELFF. The CDR3 DNA follows: TGTGCCAGCAAACTACAGGGCCCCGGGGAGCTGTTTTTT.

The chain carries TRBV6-5 and TRBJ1-6, with 10 bases matching TRBD1. Trimming at V came to 6 bases and at J to 7 bases, leaving 0 bases not matched to a gene. CDR3 size: 13 residues. Germline-derived CDR1 and CDR2 are MNHEY and SVGAGI. As DNA, the CDR3 is TGTGCCAGCAGGACAGGGGGCAATTCACCCCTCCACTTT. It translates to CASRTGGNSPLHF.

The chain carries TRBV2 and TRBJ1-2, with 8 bases aligning to TRBD1. CDR3 length: 15 amino acids. The V gene end was trimmed by 6 bases and the J gene end by 4 bases; junction bases not matched to a gene: 10. Germline V gives CDR1 SNHLY, CDR2 FYNNEI. The CDR3 DNA sequence: TGTGCCAGCAGGACTCTCTTCGACAGGGGCTATGGCTACACCTTC. As protein: CASRTLFDRGYGYTF.